The sequence of this T cell receptor beta chain was determined in a study of ipilimumab plus nivolumab after autologous stem cell transplantation. Study-wide context: The myeloma cohort included high-risk transplant-naive patients and patients relapsing within 3 years of a first autologous transplant. Points from the study as a whole: The authors say TCR, Treg and microbiome findings warrant further study.

Checkpoint therapy with ipilimumab 1 mg/kg began 14 to 28 days after transplant. Through week 26, nivolumab 3 mg/kg IV was given weeks 1, 4, 7, 10, then biweekly. Sequencing used immunoSEQ multiplex PCR; TCRdb keeps in-frame clones, though not all of them. The sample includes approximately 12,000 clones, roughly 75% of them seen just once. This clone has a handful of counts. Antigen unknown. The V segment lost 3 bases and the J segment 9 bases; nucleotides outside the gene matches: 4. Germline CDR1 is GTSNPN and CDR2 is SVGIG (reference sequence). The CDR3 has 13 amino acids. The rearrangement links TRBV30 to TRBJ2-1; the match to TRBD2 covers 11 bases. This TCR was sampled from a male donor with multiple myeloma. This sample comprised PBMCs, obtained in a trial of ipilimumab plus nivolumab as post-transplant consolidation. CDR3 in amino acids: CAWRTSGVSEQFF. For the CDR3, the DNA is TGTGCCTGGAGGACTAGCGGGGTGAGTGAGCAGTTCTTC.